What follows are 32 T cell receptor beta chains derived from one specimen sequenced in a study of CXCR3-negative and CXCR3-positive naive CD8 T cells. Study observations and caveats: Greater hydrophobicity was found in TRB CDR3s of CXCR3-positive naive cells than of CXCR3-negative naive cells.

UMI-labeled 5' RACE TRB cDNA libraries were prepared from the cells. TCRdb reprocessed the 5' RACE reads, keeping one entry per CDR3 protein, no DNA. In all, the sample yields about 130,000 distinct CDR3 sequences. What these receptors recognize is not known. Specimen: naive CXCR3+ CD8+ T cells from blood. Subset in this sample: CD45RO-CCR7+CD27+CD95- naive CD8+ T cells expressing CXCR3 (TNR3+). The receptor set was obtained from a human donor in good health. Some clones in this sample may be carry-over from other donors' samples.

The V and J genes are TRBV5-1 and TRBJ2-3; TCRdb designates TRBD1, a call that cannot be tested without DNA. CDR1 is SGHRS and CDR2 is YFSETQ in the germline V gene. The CDR3 is 13 amino acids. CDR3 sequence: CASSLAGADTQYF.

The chain is built from TRBV5-1 and TRBJ2-7; the D gene TCRdb calls, TRBD2, cannot be checked with no DNA. The CDR3 has 15 residues. CDR1 SGHRS and CDR2 YFSETQ come from the germline V gene. The CDR3: CASRPLGGPPYEQYF. The whole variable domain, remainder taken from reference TRBV5-1 and TRBJ2-7, is KAGVTQTPRYLIKTRGQQVTLSCSPISGHRSVSWYQQTPGQGLQFLFEYFSETQRNKGNFPGRFSGRQFSNSRSEMNVSTLELGDSALYLCASRPLGGPPYEQYFGPGTRLTVT.

V usage is TRBV15 and J usage is TRBJ2-1; TCRdb calls TRBD2, which cannot be checked without DNA. Germline assignment: CDR1 LNHNV and CDR2 YYDKDF (reference sequence). CDR3 length: 16 residues. Here the CDR3 reads CATSRELAVSYNEQFF.

The V and J genes are TRBV12-3 or TRBV12-4 and TRBJ2-1; the D gene TCRdb calls, TRBD2, cannot be checked with no DNA. The CDR3 contains 15 residues. CDR3 loop: CASSLRQGPYNEQFF.

The chain employs TRBV21-1 and TRBJ1-4; checking the TCRdb D call of TRBD1 is not possible without DNA. TRBV21-1 has pseudogene status. CDR3 length equals 13 residues. CDR3 amino acids: CASSGQGNEKLFF.

CDR3 loop: CAISESPADQNTYGYTF. This chain joins TRBV10-3 and TRBJ1-2. The CDR3 covers 17 residues. Germline loops: CDR1 ENHRY, CDR2 SYGVKD.

The chain couples TRBV3-1 to TRBJ1-1; TCRdb calls TRBD1, which cannot be checked without DNA. Germline-derived CDR1 and CDR2 are LGHDT and YNNKEL (reference sequence). CDR3 size: 14 residues. The CDR3 loop reads CASSQYRLGTEAFF.

The V call is TRBV28, the J call TRBJ2-2; TCRdb names TRBD2, which stays unverified in the absence of DNA. Germline CDR1 reads MDHEN; CDR2 reads SYDVKM. CDR3 size: 16 residues. The CDR3 sequence: CASSYRLAMNTGELFF. The whole variable domain, filled in from reference TRBV28 and TRBJ2-2, reads DVKVTQSSRYLVKRTGEKVFLECVQDMDHENMFWYRQDPGLGLRLIYFSYDVKMKEKGDIPEGYSVSREKKERFSLILESASTNQTSMYLCASSYRLAMNTGELFFGEGSRLTVL.

The V and J genes are TRBV4-2 and TRBJ1-2; lacking DNA, the TRBD1 call made by TCRdb goes unchecked. Germline CDR1 and CDR2: LGHNA and YNFKEQ. There are 14 residues in the CDR3. CDR3 in amino acids: CASSQLGQGNGYTF.

J is TRBJ2-7 and V is TRBV14. The CDR3 has 14 amino acids. Germline loops: CDR1 SGHDN, CDR2 FVKESK. The CDR3: CASSQWSGTYEQYF.

The chain links TRBV4-3 to TRBJ2-2. Germline CDR1 and CDR2: LGHNA and YSLEER. CDR3 length equals 17 residues. The CDR3 region is CASSQDLILANTGELFF.

The CDR3 loop reads CANGLTSGAGEKLFF. The genes are TRBV12-5 and TRBJ1-4; as DNA is missing, the TRBD1 call by TCRdb cannot be tested. Germline V lookup: CDR1 LGHNT, CDR2 FRNRAP. The CDR3 is 15 amino acids.

The chain employs TRBV4-3 and TRBJ2-2; TCRdb's assignment of TRBD1 cannot be checked, as there is no DNA. Germline V gives CDR1 LGHNA, CDR2 YSLEER. The CDR3 sequence is 16 residues long. Here the CDR3 reads CASSQFRGANTGELFF.

This chain's CDR3 is CASSLGREEQFF. The chain uses TRBV7-9 and TRBJ2-1; TCRdb's D gene call, TRBD1, goes unchecked for lack of DNA. Germline-derived CDR1 and CDR2 are SEHNR and FQNEAQ (reference sequence). This CDR3 region has 12 residues.

This chain links TRBV27 with TRBJ2-1; no DNA is available, so the TRBD2 call from TCRdb remains unchecked. In germline, CDR1 is MNHEY, CDR2 SMNVEV (reference sequence). The CDR3 has 15 amino acids. This chain's CDR3 is CASSSLSGPNNEQFF.

Here the CDR3 reads CASTPDRGWDTEAFF. The chain couples TRBV7-9 to TRBJ1-1; TCRdb names TRBD1, which stays unverified in the absence of DNA. The length of the CDR3 is 15 residues. Per the germline V gene, CDR1 is SEHNR and CDR2 is FQNEAQ (reference sequence).

The chain is built from TRBV27 and TRBJ1-2. Germline V gives CDR1 MNHEY, CDR2 SMNVEV (reference sequence). The CDR3 extends over 14 amino acids. The CDR3 loop is CASSSTGPYEGYTF.

This chain links TRBV6-4 with TRBJ2-5; absent DNA, TCRdb's TRBD2 call cannot be checked. The CDR3 is 15 amino acids. Germline V lookup: CDR1 MRHNA, CDR2 SNTAGT. This CDR3 is CASSLVAGATETQYF.

The chain carries TRBV7-9 and TRBJ1-1; the TCRdb call, TRBD1, lacks DNA for checking. Per the germline V gene, CDR1 is SEHNR and CDR2 is FQNEAQ (reference sequence). The CDR3 consists of 16 residues. The CDR3: CASSSTGDRAITEAFF.

The chain joins TRBV7-9 to TRBJ2-3; the D call from TCRdb, TRBD1, cannot be confirmed without DNA. This CDR3 is 15 amino acids long. Per the germline V gene, CDR1 is SEHNR and CDR2 is FQNEAQ (reference sequence). The CDR3 is CASSFSGQHTDTQYF. Together with reference TRBV7-9 and TRBJ2-3, the CDR3 gives the full variable domain: DTGVSQNPRHKITKRGQNVTFRCDPISEHNRLYWYRQTLGQGPEFLTYFQNEAQLEKSRLLSDRFSAERPKGSFSTLEIQRTEQGDSAMYLCASSFSGQHTDTQYFGPGTRLTVL.

The chain is built from TRBV18 and TRBJ2-1. Per the germline V gene, CDR1 is KGHSH and CDR2 is LQKENI. There are 13 residues in the CDR3. CDR3 sequence reads: CASSPPAYNEQFF.

The chain links TRBV4-2 to TRBJ2-3; TCRdb's D call of TRBD1 is untestable without DNA. Germline V CDR1 and CDR2: LGHNA, YNFKEQ. The length of the CDR3 is 15 residues. Here the CDR3 reads CASSQSRDGPDTQYF.

V is TRBV29-1 and J is TRBJ2-2; TCRdb calls TRBD1, which cannot be checked without DNA. CDR1 and CDR2 (germline): SQVTM, ANQGSEA. This CDR3 is built from 12 residues. CDR3 region: CSVTGEAGELFF.

The rearrangement joins TRBV28 to TRBJ2-1; TCRdb's D call of TRBD1 is untestable without DNA. CDR3 length: 12 residues. CDR1 and CDR2 (germline): MDHEN, SYDVKM. This CDR3 reads CASSFPWGEQFF.

V gene TRBV29-1 combines with J gene TRBJ1-2; the D gene TCRdb calls, TRBD1, cannot be checked with no DNA. CDR3 size: 15 residues. Germline V CDR1 and CDR2: SQVTM, ANQGSEA. The CDR3 loop is CSVDVGTGGNYGYTF.

The chain joins TRBV7-9 to TRBJ2-7. Germline V lookup: CDR1 SEHNR, CDR2 FQNEAQ (reference sequence). The CDR3 has 13 residues. The CDR3 sequence is CASSQSQKYEQYF.

The V call is TRBV6-5, the J call TRBJ1-6. The CDR3 runs to 16 residues. Germline V gene data show CDR1 as MNHEY and CDR2 as SVGAGI. This CDR3 is CASSYELTGWDSPLHF.

V and J are TRBV12-3 or TRBV12-4 and TRBJ2-3; TCRdb calls TRBD1, which cannot be checked without DNA. This CDR3 is built from 14 residues. The chain's CDR3 is CASSLNRGTDTQYF.

V usage is TRBV7-2 and J usage is TRBJ2-3; TCRdb gives TRBD2 as the D gene, but with no DNA this cannot be confirmed. The CDR3 extends over 17 amino acids. Germline CDR1 SGHTA, CDR2 FQGNSA. The CDR3 loop is CASSFAPGTSITDTQYF.

The chain joins TRBV28 to TRBJ1-2; the TCRdb call, TRBD1, lacks DNA for checking. From germline, CDR1 is MDHEN and CDR2 SYDVKM. CDR3 length equals 15 residues. CDR3 region: CASSFLGQGDWGYTF.

The gene calls are TRBV7-2 and TRBJ2-1; TCRdb outputs TRBD2, but without DNA this stays unchecked. The CDR3 extends over 14 amino acids. The germline V gene has CDR1 SGHTA and CDR2 FQGNSA. Here the CDR3 reads CASSSGLAGGEQFF.

The V call is TRBV25-1, the J call TRBJ2-1; TCRdb lists TRBD1, though no DNA is available to test this call. The CDR3 loop spans 11 amino acids. Germline CDR1 reads MGHDK; CDR2 reads SYGVNS. CDR3 in amino acids: CASGGLNEQFF.